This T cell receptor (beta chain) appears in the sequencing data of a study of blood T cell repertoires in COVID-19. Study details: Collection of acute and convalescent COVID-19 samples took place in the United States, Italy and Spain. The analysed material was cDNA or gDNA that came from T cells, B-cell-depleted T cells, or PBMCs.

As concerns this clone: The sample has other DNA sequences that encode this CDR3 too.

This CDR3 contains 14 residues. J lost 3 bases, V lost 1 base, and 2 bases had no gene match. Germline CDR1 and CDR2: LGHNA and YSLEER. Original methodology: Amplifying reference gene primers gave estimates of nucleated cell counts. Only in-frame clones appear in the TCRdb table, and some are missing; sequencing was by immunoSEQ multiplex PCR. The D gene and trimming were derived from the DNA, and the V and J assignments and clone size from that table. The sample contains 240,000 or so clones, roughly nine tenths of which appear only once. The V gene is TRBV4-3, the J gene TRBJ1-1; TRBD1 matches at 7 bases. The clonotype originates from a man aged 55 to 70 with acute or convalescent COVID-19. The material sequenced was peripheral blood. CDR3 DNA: TGCGCCAGCAGCCAAGGGGACAGTTACACTGAAGCTTTCTTT. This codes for CASSQGDSYTEAFF.